The sequence of this T cell receptor (beta chain) was determined in a study of blood T cell repertoires in COVID-19. Study summary: Spain, Italy and the United States supplied samples that represented acute and convalescent COVID-19. PBMCs, B-cell-depleted T cells, or T cells were the source of the cDNA or gDNA that made up the material.

Per the authors' pipeline: How many nucleated cells were present was estimated from reference gene primer amplification. Data came from immunoSEQ multiplex PCR; TCRdb stores just in-frame clones and leaves some out. V and J calls and clone size come straight from that table; D and trimming were deduced from the DNA. In the table there are some 150,000 clones, approximately 90% of which are singletons. This CDR3 is 18 amino acids long. Germline V gene data show CDR1 as SGHNT and CDR2 as YENEEA. V trimming: 3 bases; J trimming: 4 bases; junction bases outside the gene matches: 14. Source material: peripheral blood. The chain combines TRBV11-3 with TRBJ2-3, with 9 positions matching TRBD2. The TCR comes from a man in his 60s with active or convalescent COVID-19. This chain's CDR3 is CASSLGLIAGDLPDTQYF. In DNA, the CDR3 is TGTGCCAGCAGCTTGGGCCTGATAGCGGGAGATCTGCCAGATACGCAGTATTTT.